The 8 T cell receptor beta chains listed next were all sequenced from one sample in a study of early T cells in non-severe SARS-CoV-2 infection. MiXCR was run by TCRdb on the 5' RACE reads, yielding one entry per CDR3 protein. The data show more than 55,000 distinct CDR3 sequences, approximately 13% seen once. Here the sequenced sample was whole blood, taken at baseline. The source of these receptors is an adult who was a healthcare worker with PCR-confirmed SARS-CoV-2 infection or an uninfected control (not recorded which).

This clonotype was detected many times. The chain links TRBV12-3 or TRBV12-4 to TRBJ1-5; TRBD1 matches at 9 bases. This CDR3 region has 14 residues. J lost 11 bases, V lost 2 bases, and 7 bases had no gene match. CDR3 loop: CASSLRDRVSAQHF. CDR3 sequence (DNA): TGTGCCAGCAGTTTACGGGACAGGGTCTCGGCCCAGCATTTT.

This clonotype was observed a few times. The chain couples TRBV20-1 to TRBJ2-1; D not certain. Trimming removed 6 bases at V and 4 bases at J, with 22 bases between. Germline loops: CDR1 DFQATT, CDR2 SNEGSKA (reference sequence). CDR3 length equals 16 residues. The DNA of the CDR3 is TGCAGTGCATCAGAAGGGCAACTTATCCTATACAATGAGCAGTTCTTC. It specifies CSASEGQLILYNEQFF.

This clonotype was found a few times. V and J are TRBV19 and TRBJ2-7; D is undetermined. The CDR3 extends over 13 amino acids. V was cut by 3 bases and J by 7 bases, with 13 bases left in between. Germline CDR1 is LNHDA and CDR2 is SQIVND (reference sequence). The CDR3 DNA follows: TGTGCCAGTAGTATGGGCGCTGCTGGGGAGCAGTACTTC. It specifies CASSMGAAGEQYF.

This clonotype was recorded many times. The rearrangement uses TRBV3-1 and TRBJ2-7, with TRBD1 identical over 7 bases. The CDR3 contains 16 residues. CDR1 is LGHDT, CDR2 YNNKEL, per germline (reference sequence). After removal of 4 bases from V and 2 bases from J, the junction contained 11 bases not matched to a gene. The CDR3 region is CASSLRSTGQPYEQYF. CDR3 nucleotides: TGTGCCAGCAGCCTCCGATCGACAGGGCAGCCCTACGAGCAGTACTTC.

This clonotype was observed a handful of times. This rearrangement joins TRBV11-1 to TRBJ1-1; no definite D call. Trimming took 5 bases from V and 6 from J, leaving 13 bases between them. CDR3 size: 13 residues. Germline V CDR1 and CDR2: SGHAT, FQDESV (reference sequence). The CDR3 loop reads CASSPGPGAEAFF. CDR3 nucleotides: TGTGCCAGCAGCCCAGGACCTGGCGCTGAAGCTTTCTTT.

This clonotype was recorded many times. The chain carries TRBV5-1 and TRBJ2-1; 9 nucleotides match TRBD1. There are 15 residues in the CDR3. CDR1 SGHRS and CDR2 YFSETQ come from the germline V gene. Trimming cost V 3 bases and J 3 bases; bases outside gene matches: 4. The CDR3 sequence is CASSSTGQGYNEQFF. CDR3 DNA: TGCGCCAGCAGCTCGACGGGACAGGGCTACAATGAGCAGTTCTTC.

The J gene is TRBJ1-1, the V gene TRBV29-1; D remains unclear. CDR1 and CDR2 from the germline V gene are SQVTM and ANQGSEA. The CDR3 length is 11 residues. V was clipped by 4 bases and J by 1 base, with 4 bases between them. CDR3 protein: CSVGQNTEAFF. CDR3 nucleotide sequence: TGCAGCGTTGGGCAGAACACTGAAGCTTTCTTT. Full variable domain (outside the CDR3, taken from reference TRBV29-1 and TRBJ1-1): SAVISQKPSRDICQRGTSLTIQCQVDSQVTMMFWYRQQPGQSLTLIATANQGSEATYESGFVIDKFPISRPNLTFSTLTVSNMSPEDSSIYLCSVGQNTEAFFGQGTRLTVV.

The CDR3 region is CASSLELVIHEQYF. For the CDR3, the DNA is TGTGCCAGCAGCTTAGAACTAGTAATCCACGAGCAGTACTTC. The rearrangement uses TRBV7-2 and TRBJ2-7; a possible D gene is TRBD2 (5 bases). V lost 1 base, J lost 5 bases, and 12 bases lay in between. CDR3 size: 14 residues. Germline V gives CDR1 SGHTA, CDR2 FQGNSA.